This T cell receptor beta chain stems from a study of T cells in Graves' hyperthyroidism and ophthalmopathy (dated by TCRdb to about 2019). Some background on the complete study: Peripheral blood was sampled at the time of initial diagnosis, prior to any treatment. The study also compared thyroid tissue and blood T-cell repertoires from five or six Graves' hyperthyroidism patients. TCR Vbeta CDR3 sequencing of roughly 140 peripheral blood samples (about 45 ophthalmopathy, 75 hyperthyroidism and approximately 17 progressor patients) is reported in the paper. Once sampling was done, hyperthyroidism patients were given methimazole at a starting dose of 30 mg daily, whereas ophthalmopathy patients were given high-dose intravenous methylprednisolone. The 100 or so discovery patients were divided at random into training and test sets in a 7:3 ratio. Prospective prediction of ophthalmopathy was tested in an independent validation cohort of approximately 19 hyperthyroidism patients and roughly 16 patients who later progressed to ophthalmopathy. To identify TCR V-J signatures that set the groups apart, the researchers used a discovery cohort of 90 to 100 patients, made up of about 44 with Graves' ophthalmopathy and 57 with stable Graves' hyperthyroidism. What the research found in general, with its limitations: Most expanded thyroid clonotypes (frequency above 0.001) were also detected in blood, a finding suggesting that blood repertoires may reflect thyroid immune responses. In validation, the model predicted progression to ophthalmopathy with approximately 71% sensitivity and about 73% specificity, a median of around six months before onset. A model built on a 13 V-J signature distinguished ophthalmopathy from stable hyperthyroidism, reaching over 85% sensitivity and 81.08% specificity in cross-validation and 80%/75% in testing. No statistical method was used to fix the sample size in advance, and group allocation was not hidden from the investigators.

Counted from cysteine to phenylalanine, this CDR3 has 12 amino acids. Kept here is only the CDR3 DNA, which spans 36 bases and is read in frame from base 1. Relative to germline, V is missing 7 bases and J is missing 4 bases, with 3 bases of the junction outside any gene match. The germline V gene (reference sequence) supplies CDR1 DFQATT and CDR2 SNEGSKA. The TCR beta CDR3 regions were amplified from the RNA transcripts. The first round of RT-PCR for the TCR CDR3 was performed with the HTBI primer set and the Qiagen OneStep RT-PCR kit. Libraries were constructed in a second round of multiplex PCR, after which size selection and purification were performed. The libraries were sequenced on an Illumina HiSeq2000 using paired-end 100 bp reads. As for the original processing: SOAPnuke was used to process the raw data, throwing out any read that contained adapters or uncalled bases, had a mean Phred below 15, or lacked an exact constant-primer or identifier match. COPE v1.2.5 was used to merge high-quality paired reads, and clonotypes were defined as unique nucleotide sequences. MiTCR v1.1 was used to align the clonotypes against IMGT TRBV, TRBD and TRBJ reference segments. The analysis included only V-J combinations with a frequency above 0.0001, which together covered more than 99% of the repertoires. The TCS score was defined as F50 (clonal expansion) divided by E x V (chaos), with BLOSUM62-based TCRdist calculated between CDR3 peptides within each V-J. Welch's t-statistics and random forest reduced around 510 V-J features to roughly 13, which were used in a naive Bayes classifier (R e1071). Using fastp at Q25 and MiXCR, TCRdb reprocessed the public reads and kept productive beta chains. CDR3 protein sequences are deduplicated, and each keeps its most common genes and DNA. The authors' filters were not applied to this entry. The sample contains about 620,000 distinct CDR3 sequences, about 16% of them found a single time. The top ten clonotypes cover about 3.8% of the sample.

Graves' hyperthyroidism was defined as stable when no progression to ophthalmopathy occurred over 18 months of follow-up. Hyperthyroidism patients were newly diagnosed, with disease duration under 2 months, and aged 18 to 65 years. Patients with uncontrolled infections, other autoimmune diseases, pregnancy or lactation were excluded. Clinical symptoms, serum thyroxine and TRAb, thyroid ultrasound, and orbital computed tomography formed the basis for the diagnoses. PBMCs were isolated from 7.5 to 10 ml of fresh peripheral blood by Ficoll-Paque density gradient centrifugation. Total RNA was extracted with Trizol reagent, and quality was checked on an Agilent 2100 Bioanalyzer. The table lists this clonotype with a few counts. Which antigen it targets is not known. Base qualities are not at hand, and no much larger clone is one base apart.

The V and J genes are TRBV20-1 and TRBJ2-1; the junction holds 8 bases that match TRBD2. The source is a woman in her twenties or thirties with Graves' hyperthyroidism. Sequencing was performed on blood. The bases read TGCAGTGTCCCTAGCGGGTACAATGAGCAGTTCTTC. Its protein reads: CSVPSGYNEQFF.